This T cell receptor (beta chain) was sequenced in a study of liver allograft versus peripheral blood T cells. Looking at the study overall: Blood and transplanted-liver T cell receptor repertoires from recipients were compared. Study-wide results and limits: T cell receptor repertoires inside liver allografts reportedly differed from those in peripheral blood.

The CDR3 contains 14 residues. Germline CDR1 reads SGHDT; CDR2 reads YYEEEE. V was trimmed by 0 bases and J by 5 bases, leaving 11 bases between them. TCRdb passed the reads through MiXCR, listing each CDR3 protein once. This table has roughly 5,000 distinct CDR3 sequences, approximately 17% appearing once. As concerns this clonotype: The target antigen is unknown.

The V call is TRBV5-6, the J call TRBJ1-1, with D possibly TRBD1 on 5 matching bases. This receptor was obtained from a human patient who had a liver transplant. The graft donor may have contributed some T cells. The CDR3 DNA is TGTGCCAGCAGCTTGGACAGGTCTTGGACTGAAGCTTTCTTT. It codes for CASSLDRSWTEAFF.